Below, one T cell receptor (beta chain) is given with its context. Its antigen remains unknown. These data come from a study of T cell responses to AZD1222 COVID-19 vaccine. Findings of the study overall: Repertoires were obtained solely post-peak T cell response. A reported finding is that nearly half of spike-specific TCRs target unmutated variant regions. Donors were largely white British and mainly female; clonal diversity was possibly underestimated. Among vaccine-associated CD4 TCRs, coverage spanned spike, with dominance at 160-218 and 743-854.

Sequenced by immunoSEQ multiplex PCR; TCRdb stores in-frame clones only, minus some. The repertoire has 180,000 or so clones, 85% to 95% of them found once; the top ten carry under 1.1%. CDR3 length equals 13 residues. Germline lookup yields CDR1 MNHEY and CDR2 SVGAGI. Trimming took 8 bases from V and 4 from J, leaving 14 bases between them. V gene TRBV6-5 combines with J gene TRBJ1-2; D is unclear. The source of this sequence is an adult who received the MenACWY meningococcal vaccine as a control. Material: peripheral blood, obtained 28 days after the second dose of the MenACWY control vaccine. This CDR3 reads CASAGPGGYGYTF. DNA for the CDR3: TGTGCCAGCGCGGGCCCAGGAGGCTATGGCTACACCTTC.